This T cell receptor beta chain was captured in a study of T cells in Graves' hyperthyroidism and ophthalmopathy. On the study more broadly: At the time of initial diagnosis and before any treatment, peripheral blood was collected. Study-wide results and caveats: Ophthalmopathy was separated from stable hyperthyroidism by a 13 V-J model.

CDR3 size: 14 residues. V lost 3 bases to trimming and J lost 2 bases; unmatched junction nucleotides: 5. CDR1 is DFQATT and CDR2 is SNEGSKA in the germline V gene (reference sequence). These patients, aged 18 to 65, had recently diagnosed hyperthyroidism lasting under 2 months. Patients with uncontrolled infections, other autoimmune diseases, pregnancy or lactation were excluded. This clonotype was counted a few times. Its antigen is still unknown. There were TCR beta CDR3 regions amplified from RNA transcripts. The TCR CDR3 was amplified in a first-round RT-PCR using the HTBI primer set. Using its own MiXCR run on the multiplex PCR reads, TCRdb lists one record per CDR3 protein. The sample holds about 360,000 distinct CDR3 sequences, 15% to 19% seen once.

The sequencing input was blood. This sequence was found in a woman aged 18-29 years with Graves' hyperthyroidism that later progressed to Graves' ophthalmopathy. The chain combines TRBV20-1 with TRBJ2-3, with 7 bases that match TRBD2. This CDR3 is CSARSSGYTDTQYF. In DNA form, the CDR3 reads TGCAGTGCTAGGTCTAGCGGATACACAGATACGCAGTATTTT.